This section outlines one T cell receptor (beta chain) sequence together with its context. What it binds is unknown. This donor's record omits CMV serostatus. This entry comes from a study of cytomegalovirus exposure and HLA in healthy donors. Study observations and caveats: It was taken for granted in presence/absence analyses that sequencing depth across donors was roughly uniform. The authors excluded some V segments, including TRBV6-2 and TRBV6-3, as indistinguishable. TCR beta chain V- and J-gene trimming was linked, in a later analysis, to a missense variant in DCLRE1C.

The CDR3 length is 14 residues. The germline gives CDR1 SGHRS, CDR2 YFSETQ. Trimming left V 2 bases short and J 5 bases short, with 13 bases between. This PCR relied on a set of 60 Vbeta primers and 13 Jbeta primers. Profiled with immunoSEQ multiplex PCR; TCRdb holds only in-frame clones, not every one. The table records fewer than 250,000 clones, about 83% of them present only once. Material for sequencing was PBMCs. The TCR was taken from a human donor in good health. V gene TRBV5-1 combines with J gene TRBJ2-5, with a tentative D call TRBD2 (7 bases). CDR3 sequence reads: CASSFGRGGETQYF. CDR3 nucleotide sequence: TGCGCCAGCAGCTTTGGACGCGGGGGCGAGACCCAGTACTTC.